The count of the clone carrying this T cell receptor (beta chain) is one. Its antigen is not known. This record comes from a study of shared clonotypes between healthy human individuals. Replicate PCRs for sorted subsets used roughly 200 ng DNA; this equaled 25,000 to 35,000 T cell genomes. This table comes from immunoSEQ multiplex PCR, and its TCRdb copy is limited to in-frame clones, with some not included. In the table there are roughly 2.5 million clones, around nine tenths of which are singletons. The CDR3 consists of 15 residues. V was trimmed by 6 bases and J by 4 bases, leaving 18 bases between them. Germline lookup yields CDR1 MNHNY and CDR2 SVGAGI (reference sequence). Adults of Caucasian background living in Nashville, Tennessee made up all donors. The CD4+ fraction was divided into a CD45RA+ naive subset and a CD45RA-negative memory subset. Study-wide points: Generation probabilities of non-shared clonotypes were lower (relative to those shared by all four donors).

Sequences were obtained from naive CD4+ T cells sorted from blood. Subset described: CD45RA+ positively selected. The TCR was taken from a man between 18 and 35 years old in good health. V usage is TRBV6-6 and J usage is TRBJ1-1; D is possibly TRBD1 (6 bases). Here the CDR3 reads CASRYVGGSLTEAFF. CDR3 coding DNA: TGTGCCAGCAGATACGTCGGGGGCTCGCTCACTGAAGCTTTCTTT.